This T cell receptor beta chain was identified during a study of T-cell reconstitution after alpha-beta-depleted transplantation in children. This CDR3 is 15 amino acids long. Germline values: CDR1 SGHDN, CDR2 FVKESK. Trimming removed 3 bases from V and 4 bases from J, with 13 bases in between. A library of TCRbeta sequences, prepared with unique molecular identifiers, was generated. One entry per CDR3 protein, called by TCRdb with MiXCR from the PCR reads. The sample shows 450,000 to 500,000 distinct CDR3 sequences, around 12% of them seen only once. The sequenced sample was PBMCs from the stem cell graft donor, obtained from the stem cell graft. This clonotype was obtained from a human donor who donated a stem cell graft to a child with combined immunodeficiency. The V and J genes are TRBV14 and TRBJ2-1, with unresolved D. CDR3 in DNA: TGTGCCAGCAGCCACAAAAGGGCCGTATACAATGAGCAGTTCTTC. Residues: CASSHKRAVYNEQFF. The whole variable domain, filled in from reference TRBV14 and TRBJ2-1, reads EAGVTQFPSHSVIEKGQTVTLRCDPISGHDNLYWYRRVMGKEIKFLLHFVKESKQDESGMPNNRFLAERTGGTYSTLKVQPAELEDSGVYFCASSHKRAVYNEQFFGPGTRLTVL.